This TCR beta chain is drawn from a study of T cell responses to AZD1222 COVID-19 vaccine. In the case of this clone: Its antigen remains unidentified.

Here immunoSEQ multiplex PCR was the method, and the copy in TCRdb shows in-frame clones only, minus some. Altogether more than 85,000 clones are present, roughly 83% being singletons, with the ten largest covering more than 13%. Study-level results: Spike-wide coverage was observed for vaccine-associated CD4 TCRs, with dominant responses at 160-218 and 743-854. Possibly, clonal diversity was underestimated; donors were largely white British and included more females. Baseline serostatus was positive in only a handful of AZD1222 recipients.

This sequence was found in an adult who received the AZD1222 COVID-19 vaccine. The sample here was peripheral blood, taken 28 days after the second AZD1222 dose.

The CDR3 DNA follows: TGTGCCAGCAGTTACTCCAGGAACACCGGGGAGCTGTTTTTT. This encodes CASSYSRNTGELFF. The chain couples TRBV6-5 to TRBJ2-2, with D hard to call. V was pared by 0 bases and J by 1 base, with 3 bases between. The V gene's germline CDR1 is MNHEY and CDR2 SVGAGI. CDR3 size: 14 residues.